This T cell receptor (beta chain) was observed in a study of human T cells and chemical hapten exposure (dated by TCRdb to about 2021). Context from the whole study: For sensitization, 2% DPC in acetone was applied to a roughly 2 cm by roughly 2 cm area of upper inner arm skin. Some 29 alopecia patients provided blood for TCR sequencing at one to four time points (pre-sensitization, 2, 6 and 24 weeks). Patch testing on the upper back used Finn chambers containing 0.01% DPC, with scoring done after 6 days according to International Contact Dermatitis Research Group standards. Patient blood was sampled pre-sensitization (week 0) and at 2, 6 and about 24 weeks after DPC sensitization. The study tracked peripheral blood TCR repertoire changes in vivo during primary and secondary sensitization to the hapten diphenylcyclopropenone (DPC) in alopecia patients. Libraries were pooled for sequencing, and per-sample TCR yields varied mainly because of small differences in library volumes within the pool. Patients additionally received weekly therapeutic DPC doses to the scalp throughout the roughly 25-week study period. The patient cohort, mostly female, included alopecia areata with under or over 50% scalp involvement, alopecia totalis and alopecia universalis.

Results the study describes overall, beyond this receptor: Because all patients had alopecia, a presumed autoimmune disease, the immune response of the patients might differ from that of healthy individuals. Patch test score correlated positively with the number of PT1 expanded TCRs, reaching significance at thresholds 8, 16 and 32 but not at 4. No change with DPC sensitization was found in the number of TCRs above 1 in 1000 frequency, and no evidence of global repertoire structure alterations was found. Expanded TCRs formed significantly more large CDR3 similarity clusters than pre-sensitization or healthy control sets, consistent with antigen-driven responses. Repeated subsampling changed both the strength of the expansion versus patch-test correlation and the threshold at which the correlation became significant.

The germline V gene encodes CDR1 LGHNA and CDR2 YSLEER. Including the terminal cysteine and phenylalanine, the CDR3 comprises 12 residues. Left in the record is the CDR3 DNA by itself, 36 bases read in frame from the first base. The germline ends are 9 bases apart after V is trimmed by 4 bases and J by 6 bases. Only a few counts were recorded for this clonotype. There is no known antigen for this receptor. Qualities for individual bases were not recorded, and no much larger clone is one base off. The method behind the library was RACE. TCRdb shows the sequencer as NextSeq 500. During library preparation, unique molecular identifiers were attached to individual cDNA molecules so that TCRs could be counted quantitatively and reproducibly. For every blood RNA sample, sequencing covered both the TCR alpha and TCR beta chains. The authors' analysis ran thus. The median number of TCRs per sample was some 100,000, ranging from about 20,000 to 700,000. The Decombinator software suite was used to annotate V, J and CDR3 in the TCR reads. Every sample was subsampled to the same number of TCRs (28,000) for the PS versus PT1 abundance plots. TCRs were defined as expanded if absent before sensitization and observed at least eight times at the 2-week time point. TCRdb reanalyzed the raw reads on its own, using fastp at Q25 for trimming and MiXCR for clone calling, and kept in-frame beta chains. Every entry covers one CDR3 protein and lists the most common genes and DNA from its rows. TCRdb's processing, not the authors' own work, is the source of the V and J calls. Within this sample are around 330,000 distinct CDR3 sequences, with about 5% of them counted one time only. The ten largest make up more than 8% of the sample.

Sample time point, as interpreted from the label and publication: pre-sensitization, week 0. The treatment or condition label for this specimen denotes: therapeutic diphenylcyclopropenone sensitization with weekly scalp DPC. At each patch-test visit, blood was drawn before the patch test was applied. Eligible patients were aged 18 to 70, diagnosed with alopecia, deemed suitable for DPC therapy, and excluded if pregnant. Unfractionated whole blood was collected in Tempus Blood RNA tubes, and total RNA was extracted from that blood. The chain links TRBV4-3 with TRBJ1-1; the D gene cannot be named for sure. The material was whole blood, obtained in connection with sensitization to the hapten diphenylcyclopropenone (DPC). The receptor's source is a woman under 30 with alopecia areata. Some clones in this sample may be carry-over from other donors' samples. The nucleotide sequence reads TGCGCCAGCAGCCCCCCCCAACCTGAAGCTTTCTTT. Its product reads: CASSPPQPEAFF.